The 18 T cell receptor beta chains below were found in one sample sequenced in a study of control samples from healthy donors and cancer patients. Sequencing was performed with immunoSEQ multiplex PCR; in TCRdb, only in-frame clones are kept and a portion is missing. The sample shows about 130,000 clones, roughly 89% of them seen only once. The sample was blood. The receptor set was obtained from a man younger than 35 in good health.

CDR3 nucleotides: TGCAGTGCTAGTGACCAGATCAGCTCCTACGAGCAGTACTTC. Encoded protein: CSASDQISSYEQYF. The chain uses TRBV20-1 and TRBJ2-7; no clear D gene. This CDR3 has 14 amino acids. With 3 bases removed from V and 0 bases from J, the gap between germline ends came to 12 bases. Germline values: CDR1 DFQATT, CDR2 SNEGSKA (reference sequence).

The rearrangement uses TRBV4-1 and TRBJ1-5; tentatively, D is TRBD1 (6 bases). The germline CDR1 and CDR2 sequences are MGHRA and YSYEKL. CDR3 length: 16 residues. Trimming pared 1 base from V and 1 base from J, leaving 11 bases between. The CDR3 DNA reads as TGCGCCAGCAGCCAAGGCAGGGGTAGGAGCAATCAGCCCCAGCATTTT. It translates to CASSQGRGRSNQPQHF.

The chain links TRBV2 to TRBJ1-4; D gene uncertain. Germline V gives CDR1 SNHLY, CDR2 FYNNEI. The germline V and J ends were trimmed by 7 bases and 0 bases, with 12 bases remaining between them. The CDR3 runs to 15 residues. The CDR3 loop is CASIDPTATNEKLFF. CDR3 sequence (DNA): TGTGCCAGCATAGACCCTACTGCAACTAATGAAAAACTGTTTTTT.

The genes are TRBV24-1 and TRBJ1-1; TRBD1 matches at 10 bases. V trimming: 0 bases; J trimming: 3 bases; junction bases outside the gene matches: 21. The CDR3 sequence is 22 residues long. Germline values: CDR1 KGHDR, CDR2 SFDVKD. CDR3 amino acids: CATSDLIRGQGSVPGADTEAFF. CDR3 sequence (DNA): TGTGCCACCAGTGATTTGATTCGGGGACAGGGGTCGGTCCCGGGGGCGGACACTGAAGCTTTCTTT.

V is TRBV19 and J is TRBJ2-3; D not resolved. The germline V gene encodes CDR1 LNHDA and CDR2 SQIVND (reference sequence). The V gene lost 6 bases and the J gene lost 1 base, with 14 bases spanning the gap. The CDR3 covers 15 residues. The CDR3 here is CASSISQARTDTQYF. The CDR3 DNA reads as TGTGCCAGTAGCATCAGCCAGGCCCGCACAGATACGCAGTATTTT.

This clone was found once. J is TRBJ2-3 and V is TRBV9; D ambiguous. The germline CDR1 and CDR2 sequences are SGDLS and YYNGEE. Trimming took off 0 bases at V and 0 bases at J, with 11 bases between the two ends. There are 16 residues in the CDR3. This CDR3 is CASSVAGGESTDTQYF. Written as DNA, the CDR3 is TGTGCCAGCAGCGTAGCAGGCGGTGAGAGCACAGATACGCAGTATTTT.

The sample holds one count of this clone. V is TRBV11-2 and J is TRBJ2-7; 7 bases match TRBD1. Trimming cost V 4 bases and J 3 bases; bases outside gene matches: 9. The length of the CDR3 is 15 residues. Germline values: CDR1 SGHAT, CDR2 FQNNGV. The CDR3 bases are TGTGCCAGCAGCTCGGGACAGTGGTCTTTCTACGAGCAGTACTTC. It specifies CASSSGQWSFYEQYF.

The V gene is TRBV5-1, the J gene TRBJ2-5; no firm D call. The CDR3 runs 14 residues. Germline V gene sequence: CDR1 SGHRS, CDR2 YFSETQ. With 1 base removed from V and 2 bases from J, the gap between germline ends came to 9 bases. CDR3 bases: TGCGCCAGCAGCTTGTCAGACTCTCAAGAGACCCAGTACTTC. As protein: CASSLSDSQETQYF.

The CDR3 reads CASSRSTQDQPQHF. CDR3 in DNA: TGTGCCAGCAGCAGATCGACTCAAGATCAGCCCCAGCATTTT. The chain couples TRBV6-2 or TRBV6-3 to TRBJ1-5; no firm D call. From germline, CDR1 is MNHEY and CDR2 SVGEGT. This CDR3 comprises 14 residues. Deletions cut 6 bases from V and 5 bases from J, with 14 bases between.

The chain carries TRBV4-1 and TRBJ1-1; perhaps TRBD1 as D (6 bases). The CDR3 spans 12 residues. V lost 2 bases to trimming and J lost 8 bases, with 9 bases between them. CDR1 is MGHRA and CDR2 is YSYEKL in the germline V gene. The CDR3 nucleotides are TGCGCCAGCAGCCAATCCGGGACAGAAGCTTTCTTT. Amino acid sequence: CASSQSGTEAFF.

The genes are TRBV9 and TRBJ1-3, with 8 positions matching TRBD1. The CDR3 runs 14 residues. J lost 5 bases, V lost 6 bases, and 7 bases had no gene match. Germline values: CDR1 SGDLS, CDR2 YYNGEE. CDR3: CASTGQGTRNTIYF. CDR3 coding DNA: TGTGCCAGCACTGGACAGGGTACAAGAAACACCATATATTTT.

V and J are TRBV19 and TRBJ1-6, with a tentative D call TRBD1 (6 bases). V was shortened by 1 base and J by 7 bases, with 8 bases between the two germline ends. Germline CDR1 is LNHDA and CDR2 is SQIVND (reference sequence). This CDR3 is 14 amino acids long. CDR3 in DNA: TGTGCCAGTAGTATAGGGCAGGGGAATTCACCCCTCCACTTT. As protein: CASSIGQGNSPLHF.

This chain joins TRBV7-9 and TRBJ2-3; 9 positions agree with TRBD1. Germline CDR1 SEHNR, CDR2 FQNEAQ (reference sequence). The CDR3 has 14 amino acids. J was trimmed by 5 bases and V by 11 bases; bases with no gene match: 11. The chain's CDR3 is CAGGTGGAGDTQYF. CDR3 nucleotides: TGTGCCGGTGGAACAGGGGGCGCGGGAGATACGCAGTATTTT.

This clone is a singleton in its sample. V gene TRBV10-3 combines with J gene TRBJ1-1; no clear D. V shed 8 bases and J shed 3 bases, with 16 bases lying between them. In germline, CDR1 is ENHRY, CDR2 SYGVKD. This CDR3 is built from 14 residues. The CDR3 is CAIRAFDSDTEAFF. CDR3 nucleotide sequence: TGTGCCATCCGGGCATTTGATTCTGACACTGAAGCTTTCTTT.

This clone was recorded a few times. The chain joins TRBV25-1 to TRBJ1-6, with a tentative D call TRBD1 (5 bases). The ends were cut back, 2 bases at V and 9 bases at J, with 14 bases in the middle. Germline CDR1 MGHDK, CDR2 SYGVNS. The CDR3 is 15 residues long. CDR3 in amino acids: CASSEQGPLVSPLHF. CDR3 in DNA: TGTGCCAGCAGTGAACAGGGACCCCTCGTTTCACCCCTCCACTTT.

The rearrangement joins TRBV7-3 to TRBJ1-2, with a weak D call TRBD1 (5 bases). V was clipped by 5 bases and J by 8 bases, with 15 bases between them. The CDR3 totals 13 residues. Per the germline V gene, CDR1 is SGHTA and CDR2 is FQGTGA. CDR3 in amino acids: CASSPRQGGGYTF. As DNA, the CDR3 is TGTGCCAGCAGCCCGCGCCAGGGTGGCGGCTACACCTTC.

The chain couples TRBV21-1 to TRBJ2-7. TRBV21-1 is given as a pseudogene. The CDR3 sequence is 12 residues long. The CDR3, as DNA: TGTGCCAGCAGCAAAGGGACCTACGAGCAGTACTTC. Its protein is CASSKGTYEQYF.

In its sample, this clone was seen once. The CDR3 DNA reads as TGTGCCTGGAGTGTAGGCCGGCAGACCTATGGCTACACCTTC. Protein product: CAWSVGRQTYGYTF. J is TRBJ1-2 and V is TRBV30; D unresolved. Trimming removed 0 bases from V and 4 bases from J, with 12 bases in between. The CDR3 extends over 14 amino acids. CDR1 and CDR2 from the germline V gene are GTSNPN and SVGIG (reference sequence).